A single sample is the source of the 2 T cell receptor beta chains below, sequenced in a study of PD-L1 blockade in urothelial cancer (dated by TCRdb to 2016 to 2017). Receptors were amplified or captured by the immunoSEQ multiplex PCR assay. The table comes from immuneACCESS by way of TCRdb, which keeps in-frame sequences with V and J called. Part of the clones is missing from these tables; in studies checked, under half for an unresolved V gene and the rest for unknown reasons. The sample data list approximately 51,000 clones, and more than 75% of these were observed just once. The ten largest clonotypes hold around 16% of the sample. The sequencing here drew on PBMCs, taken around atezolizumab (anti-PD-L1) treatment. These receptors all stem from a man aged 60 to 75 with urothelial cancer.

The chain employs TRBV27 and TRBJ1-5; possibly TRBD1 for D (5 bases). The length of the CDR3 is 14 residues. V dropped 3 bases and J dropped 3 bases, with 9 bases sitting between them. The V gene's germline CDR1 is MNHEY and CDR2 SMNVEV (reference sequence). CDR3 nucleotide sequence: TGTGCCAGCAGTTTGGGGGGATTCAATCAGCCCCAGCATTTT. Translating gives CASSLGGFNQPQHF.

The V gene is TRBV10-1, the J gene TRBJ1-5; no reliable D call. Between the trimmed V and J ends, which lost 10 bases and 3 bases, there was a span of 25 bases. CDR3 length equals 17 residues. Germline CDR1 is WNHNN and CDR2 is SYGVQD (reference sequence). The DNA for the CDR3 is TGCGCCACTAAGCGGACTAAACTGGGGATACCCAATCAGCCCCAGCATTTT. This translates into CATKRTKLGIPNQPQHF.